This entry lists 11 T cell receptor beta chains sequenced from one sample in a study of identical twins. TCRdb ran MiXCR on the 5' RACE reads and lists one entry per CDR3 protein. The repertoire holds about 890,000 distinct CDR3 sequences, with roughly 12% as singletons. These data also formed part of another study, on yellow fever vaccine responses in identical twins.

Sequencing input: PBMCs. The receptors were gathered from a woman aged 18 to 35 in good health.

This chain uses TRBV11-1 with TRBJ2-3; no definite D call. Trimming shortened V by 5 bases and J by 4 bases, and 25 bases separated the two germline ends. The CDR3 runs 18 residues. The germline CDR1 and CDR2 sequences are SGHAT and FQDESV (reference sequence). CDR3 region: CASSRSYDWLRSADTQYF. CDR3 coding DNA: TGTGCCAGCAGCCGGTCGTACGATTGGCTCAGGAGCGCAGATACGCAGTATTTT.

The V call is TRBV3-1, the J call TRBJ1-5, with 8 bases aligning to TRBD1. Germline values: CDR1 LGHDT, CDR2 YNNKEL (reference sequence). CDR3 length equals 17 residues. The V gene end was trimmed by 3 bases and the J gene end by 2 bases; junction bases not matched to a gene: 9. CDR3 loop: CASSQEKTGAGNQPQHF. The CDR3, as DNA: TGTGCCAGCAGCCAGGAGAAGACAGGGGCTGGCAATCAGCCCCAGCATTTT.

The rearrangement links TRBV20-1 to TRBJ2-1, with D maybe TRBD2 (5 bases). The CDR3 is 15 residues long. V was pared by 5 bases and J by 0 bases, with 14 bases between. Germline CDR1 reads DFQATT; CDR2 reads SNEGSKA (reference sequence). CDR3 amino acids: CSAPVAMDSYNEQFF. CDR3 coding DNA: TGCAGTGCTCCCGTAGCGATGGACTCCTACAATGAGCAGTTCTTC.

This clonotype turned up a few times. The chain carries TRBV10-3 and TRBJ2-5; 8 positions match TRBD1. CDR1 is ENHRY, CDR2 SYGVKD, per germline. The length of the CDR3 is 14 residues. Trimming took 6 bases from V and 4 from J; bases not matched to a gene: 7. The CDR3 spells CAIRPTGAGETQYF. The CDR3 DNA reads as TGTGCCATCAGGCCGACAGGGGCCGGAGAGACCCAGTACTTC.

The V and J genes are TRBV12-3 or TRBV12-4 and TRBJ2-4; TRBD2 matches at 7 bases. The CDR3 length is 14 residues. With V trimmed by 3 bases and J by 5 bases, 4 bases remained unmatched. For the CDR3, the DNA is TGTGCCAGCAGTTTGGGAGCGGGGCAAAACATTCAGTACTTC. It is translated as CASSLGAGQNIQYF.

This clonotype was found once. The chain employs TRBV6-1 and TRBJ2-7; 7 bases line up with TRBD2. V lost 4 bases, J lost 5 bases, and 11 bases stayed unmatched. The CDR3 spans 15 residues. The germline V gene has CDR1 MNHNS and CDR2 SASEGT. The CDR3 sequence is CASSVTSGADNEQYF. As DNA, the CDR3 is TGTGCCAGCAGTGTCACCAGCGGGGCCGACAACGAGCAGTACTTC.

The CDR3 nucleotides are TGTGCCAGCCGCAATGGTATCAATGAGCAGTTCTTC. Amino acids: CASRNGINEQFF. J is TRBJ2-1 and V is TRBV12-3 or TRBV12-4, with D unresolved. V was shortened by 8 bases and J by 6 bases, with 11 bases between the two germline ends. The CDR3 has 12 residues.

This clonotype was picked up a small number of times. The chain is built from TRBV20-1 and TRBJ2-1; 7 nucleotides agree with TRBD2. Germline CDR1 is DFQATT and CDR2 is SNEGSKA (reference sequence). CDR3 length: 15 residues. The ends lost 1 base at V and 1 base at J; junction bases unmatched: 4. CDR3 sequence: CSARGLGGSYNEQFF. DNA for the CDR3: TGCAGTGCTAGAGGTCTGGGGGGGTCCTACAATGAGCAGTTCTTC.

This clonotype has a handful of counts. The rearrangement joins TRBV29-1 to TRBJ2-5; no definite D call. Germline assignment: CDR1 SQVTM and CDR2 ANQGSEA. The CDR3 covers 13 residues. Trimming shortened V by 6 bases and J by 2 bases, and 13 bases separated the two germline ends. The CDR3 nucleotides read TGCAGCGTCGCATCCTGGGATCAAGAGACCCAGTACTTC. Encoded protein: CSVASWDQETQYF. Full variable domain (missing parts from reference TRBV29-1 and TRBJ2-5): SAVISQKPSRDICQRGTSLTIQCQVDSQVTMMFWYRQQPGQSLTLIATANQGSEATYESGFVIDKFPISRPNLTFSTLTVSNMSPEDSSIYLCSVASWDQETQYFGPGTRLLVL.

This sequence joins TRBV28 and TRBJ2-7; TRBD1 or TRBD2 may be the D gene (6 bases each). This CDR3 has 14 amino acids. Germline CDR1 is MDHEN and CDR2 is SYDVKM. Trimming shortened V by 3 bases and J by 7 bases, and 16 bases separated the two germline ends. CDR3 sequence: CASSFIIGGLEQYF. The CDR3 coding sequence is TGTGCCAGCAGTTTTATCATTGGGGGGCTTGAGCAGTACTTC.

V is TRBV7-3 and J is TRBJ2-6; D could derive from TRBD1 or TRBD2 (5 bases each). The V end lost 0 bases, the J end lost 2 bases, and 20 bases lay between the germline ends. Germline V CDR1 and CDR2: SGHTA, FQGTGA. This CDR3 contains 20 residues. The CDR3 protein is CASSLTPMRRRGAGANVLTF. The CDR3 region has the DNA TGTGCCAGCAGCTTAACCCCGATGAGACGTAGGGGAGCTGGGGCCAACGTCCTGACTTTC.